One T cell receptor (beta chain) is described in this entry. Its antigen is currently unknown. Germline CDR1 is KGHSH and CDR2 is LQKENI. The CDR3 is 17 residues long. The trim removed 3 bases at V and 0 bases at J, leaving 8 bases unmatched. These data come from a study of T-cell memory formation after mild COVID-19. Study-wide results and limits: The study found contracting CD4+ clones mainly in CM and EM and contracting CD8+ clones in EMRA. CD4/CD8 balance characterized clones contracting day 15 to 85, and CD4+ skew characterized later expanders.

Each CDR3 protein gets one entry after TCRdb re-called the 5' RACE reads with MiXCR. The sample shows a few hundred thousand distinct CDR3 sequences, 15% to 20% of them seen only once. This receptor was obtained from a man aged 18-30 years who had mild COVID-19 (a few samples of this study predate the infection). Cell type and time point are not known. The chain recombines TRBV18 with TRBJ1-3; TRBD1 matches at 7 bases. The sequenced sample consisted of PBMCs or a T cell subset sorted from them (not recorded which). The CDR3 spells CASSPAGTDYSGNTIYF. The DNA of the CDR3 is TGTGCCAGCTCACCGGCCGGGACAGACTACTCTGGAAACACCATATATTTT. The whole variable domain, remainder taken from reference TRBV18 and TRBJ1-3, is NAGVMQNPRHLVRRRGQEARLRCSPMKGHSHVYWYRQLPEEGLKFMVYLQKENIIDESGMPKERFSAEFPKEGPSILRIQQVVRGDSAAYFCASSPAGTDYSGNTIYFGEGSWLTVV.